This TCR beta chain was sequenced during a study of T-cell memory formation after mild COVID-19. V was clipped by 7 bases and J by 1 base, with 10 bases between them. Germline V gene sequence: CDR1 LNHDA, CDR2 SQIVND (reference sequence). CDR3 length equals 14 residues. MiXCR was run by TCRdb on the 5' RACE reads, yielding one entry per CDR3 protein. The sample carries 550,000 to 600,000 distinct CDR3 sequences, roughly a fifth recorded once. V usage is TRBV19 and J usage is TRBJ2-2; D gene uncertain. The sample consisted of PBMCs or a T cell subset sorted from them (not recorded which). The sequence was obtained from an adult woman who had mild COVID-19 (a few samples of this study predate the infection). Cell type and time point are not known. The CDR3 protein is CASKSTMNTGELFF. The CDR3, as DNA: TGTGCCAGTAAATCCACTATGAACACCGGGGAGCTGTTTTTT.